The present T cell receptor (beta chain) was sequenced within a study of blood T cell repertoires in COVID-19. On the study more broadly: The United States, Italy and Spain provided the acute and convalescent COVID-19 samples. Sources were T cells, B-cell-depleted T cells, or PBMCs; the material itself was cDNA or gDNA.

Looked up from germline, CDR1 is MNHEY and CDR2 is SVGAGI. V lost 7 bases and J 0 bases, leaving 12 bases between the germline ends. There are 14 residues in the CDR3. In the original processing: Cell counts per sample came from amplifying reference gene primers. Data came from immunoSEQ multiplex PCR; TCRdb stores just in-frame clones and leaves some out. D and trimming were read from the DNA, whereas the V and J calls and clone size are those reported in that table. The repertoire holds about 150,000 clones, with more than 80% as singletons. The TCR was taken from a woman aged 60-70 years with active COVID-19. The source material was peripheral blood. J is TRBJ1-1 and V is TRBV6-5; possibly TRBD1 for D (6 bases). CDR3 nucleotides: TGTGCCAGCAATCAACAGGGTTTGAACACTGAAGCTTTCTTT. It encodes CASNQQGLNTEAFF.